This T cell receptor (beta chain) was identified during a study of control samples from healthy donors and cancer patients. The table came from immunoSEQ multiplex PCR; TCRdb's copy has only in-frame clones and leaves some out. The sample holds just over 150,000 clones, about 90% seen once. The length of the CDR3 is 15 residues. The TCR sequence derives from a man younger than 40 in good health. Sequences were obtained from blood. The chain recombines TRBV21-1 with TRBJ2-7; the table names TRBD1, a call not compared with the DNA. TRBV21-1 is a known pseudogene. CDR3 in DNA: TGTGCCAGCAGCAAAGGGACAGTCCCGTCCTACGAGCAGTACTTC. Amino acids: CASSKGTVPSYEQYF.